This T cell receptor (beta chain) was captured in a study of T cell repertoires and HLA-DP antigens. About the research overall: Sorted CD137+CD4+ samples averaged approximately 200 ng DNA; pre-culture CD4+ samples, around 1,200 ng. Study-wide findings and caveats: Antigen presentation used HeLa cells, with total CD4+ cells responding.

A note on this clone: Its matching antigen is unknown.

V dropped 5 bases and J dropped 6 bases, with 8 bases sitting between them. This CDR3 is built from 12 residues. In germline, CDR1 is SEHNR, CDR2 FQNEAQ (reference sequence). Assay: immunoSEQ multiplex PCR; the TCRdb copy retains only in-frame clones and omits some. Of about 73,000 clones in the sample, about 82% were seen once. The chain has TRBV7-9 and TRBJ2-1, with a weak D call TRBD2 (6 bases). The sequenced material came from CD4+ T cells from PBMCs. The TCR sequence derives from a man aged 55 to 69 in good health and CMV-seronegative. CDR3 residues: CASSPGLNEQFF. CDR3 in DNA: TGTGCCAGCAGCCCGGGACTCAATGAGCAGTTCTTC.